One and the same sample provided the 32 T cell receptor beta chains below, sequenced in a study of blood T cell repertoires in COVID-19. Assay used: immunoSEQ multiplex PCR; TCRdb lists only in-frame clones, some missing. The sample has 200,000 to 300,000 clones; approximately 81% are singletons. Specimen: peripheral blood. Receptor source: a man aged 60 to 69 with acute or convalescent COVID-19.

This clone was counted a few times. The chain is built from TRBV18 and TRBJ1-2; 10 bases map to TRBD1. Unmatched junction bases numbered 7, after V lost 5 bases and J lost 4 bases. Per germline, CDR1 KGHSH and CDR2 LQKENI. The CDR3 has 15 amino acids. The DNA of the CDR3 is TGTGCCAGCTCATCGACAGGGGGCTCGGCCTATGGCTACACCTTC. Protein: CASSSTGGSAYGYTF.

In this sample, this clone turned up a few times. In nucleotides, the CDR3 is TGTGCAAGTCGCCGCCTGGGACAGAGGAACCGCTGTGATCGTTCCCAGATACAAGAGACCCAGTACTTC. This codes for CASRRLGQRNRCDRSQIQETQYF. This sequence joins TRBV12-2 and TRBJ2-5; the table's D gene call, TRBD1, was not cross checked with the DNA. TRBV12-2 is listed as a pseudogene. The CDR3 is 23 residues long.

V usage is TRBV6-6 and J usage is TRBJ1-5; D remains ambiguous. This CDR3 contains 14 residues. Trimming stripped 3 bases from V and 1 base from J, with 7 bases between. Germline CDR1 and CDR2: MNHNY and SVGAGI (reference sequence). DNA for the CDR3: TGTGCCAGCAGTTATACCGCGAGCAATCAGCCCCAGCATTTT. Residues: CASSYTASNQPQHF.

The chain recombines TRBV3-1 (or the pseudogene TRBV3-2) with TRBJ1-3; TRBD1 might be the D (5 bases). This CDR3 has 14 amino acids. In germline, CDR1 is LGHDT, CDR2 YNNKEL (reference sequence). Trimming took 8 bases from V and 2 from J, leaving 13 bases between them. In DNA, the CDR3 is TGTGCCAGCGGGTGGGGCAGTCCTGGAAACACCATATATTTT. Its translation: CASGWGSPGNTIYF.

Concerning this clone itself: A much larger clone differs by one base, so this may be a read error. The sample contains more than one DNA sequence encoding this CDR3. This sequence joins TRBV7-2 and TRBJ2-6, with 15 bases that match TRBD2. This CDR3 is built from 18 residues. V dropped 4 bases and J dropped 4; count of bases not matched to a gene: 5. Looked up from germline, CDR1 is SGHTA and CDR2 is FQGNSA. The CDR3 spells CASSSGLAGGAGANVLTF. In DNA, the CDR3 is TGTGCCAGCAGCTCCGGACTAGCGGGGGGGGCGGGGGCCAACGTCCTGACTTTC. The whole variable domain, remainder taken from reference TRBV7-2 and TRBJ2-6, is GAGVSQSPSNKVTEKGKDVELRCDPISGHTALYWYRQSLGQGLEFLIYFQGNSAPDKSGLPSDRFSAERTGGSVSTLTIQRTQQEDSAVYLCASSSGLAGGAGANVLTFGAGSRLTVL.

The J gene is TRBJ2-3, the V gene TRBV2, with D perhaps TRBD1 (5 bases). Germline-derived CDR1 and CDR2 are SNHLY and FYNNEI. The V gene lost 2 bases and the J gene lost 6 bases, with 21 bases spanning the gap. This CDR3 is built from 17 residues. The CDR3 loop is CASSERGWRPLGDTQYF. The CDR3 DNA is TGTGCCAGCAGTGAAAGGGGTTGGCGGCCGCTCGGGGATACGCAGTATTTT.

This chain links TRBV28 with TRBJ1-4; 9 bases are a match to TRBD1. Per germline, CDR1 MDHEN and CDR2 SYDVKM. The CDR3 runs 18 residues. With 5 bases clipped from V and 7 bases from J, the junction kept 17 bases outside the gene matches. CDR3 sequence (DNA): TGTGCCAGCAGTCCAAACCCAAGACAGGGGGACTTTAGTGAAAAACTGTTTTTT. It is translated as CASSPNPRQGDFSEKLFF.

The rearrangement joins TRBV10-3 to TRBJ2-7; 10 bases align to TRBD2. Trimming at V came to 6 bases and at J to 2 bases, leaving 13 bases not matched to a gene. CDR3 length equals 17 residues. Looked up from germline, CDR1 is ENHRY and CDR2 is SYGVKD. CDR3 sequence: CAISQSAGLAEAYEQYF. The CDR3 DNA is TGTGCCATCAGCCAATCGGCAGGACTAGCGGAGGCCTACGAGCAGTACTTC.

This clone was detected only a few times. Other DNA sequences of this sample code for an identical CDR3. The CDR3 loop is CASSPGQGNSYEQYF. The CDR3 DNA follows: TGTGCCAGCTCCCCGGGACAGGGGAACTCCTACGAGCAGTACTTC. The chain has TRBV18 and TRBJ2-7; 10 positions match TRBD1. Germline CDR1 reads KGHSH; CDR2 reads LQKENI. This CDR3 is 15 amino acids long. With V trimmed by 6 bases and J by 0 bases, 5 bases remained unmatched.

The rearrangement uses TRBV19 and TRBJ1-1; D remains ambiguous. Germline CDR1 is LNHDA and CDR2 is SQIVND (reference sequence). The CDR3 contains 13 residues. V lost 5 bases, J lost 6 bases, and 13 bases lay in between. CDR3 DNA: TGTGCCAGTAGTGACTTTATAGCCGCTGAAGCTTTCTTT. It is translated as CASSDFIAAEAFF.

V gene TRBV5-1 combines with J gene TRBJ2-3; the D gene is possibly TRBD1 (6 bases). From germline, CDR1 is SGHRS and CDR2 YFSETQ. Trimming removed 0 bases at V and 2 bases at J, with 16 bases between. This CDR3 comprises 17 residues. For the CDR3, the DNA is TGCGCCAGCAGCTTGGTCAGGGGAGAAGGTGTCACAGATACGCAGTATTTT. Translation: CASSLVRGEGVTDTQYF.

The chain couples TRBV7-9 to TRBJ2-7; the D gene is possibly TRBD1 (5 bases). The CDR3 extends over 13 amino acids. CDR1 SEHNR and CDR2 FQNEAQ come from the germline V gene (reference sequence). Trimming removed 8 bases from V and 0 bases from J, with 11 bases in between. The CDR3 DNA reads TGTGCCAGCGACAGACCGAACTCCTACGAGCAGTACTTC. Its translation: CASDRPNSYEQYF.

The chain has TRBV6-4 and TRBJ1-1; D is undetermined. The CDR3 is 17 residues long. V shed 3 bases and J shed 0 bases, with 17 bases lying between them. CDR1 is MRHNA and CDR2 is SNTAGT in the germline V gene. The CDR3 DNA is TGTGCCAGCAGTGAATCGTTCGCGGGTCATCTGAACACTGAAGCTTTCTTT. This translates into CASSESFAGHLNTEAFF.

This sequence joins TRBV18 and TRBJ2-7; 9 bases align to TRBD1. Germline trimming cut 3 bases from V and 1 base from J; bases unmatched to any gene: 7. Looked up from germline, CDR1 is KGHSH and CDR2 is LQKENI. CDR3 length: 16 amino acids. The CDR3 DNA reads TGTGCCAGCTCACCGTCTCCCGGGACAGGGTCCTACGAGCAGTACTTC. Its protein product is CASSPSPGTGSYEQYF.

This chain links TRBV6-5 with TRBJ1-1; D is ambiguous. The germline V and J ends were trimmed by 2 bases and 7 bases, with 11 bases remaining between them. The CDR3 has 13 amino acids. Germline values: CDR1 MNHEY, CDR2 SVGAGI. As DNA, the CDR3 is TGTGCCAGCAGTTACCCCGGAGGATTTGAAGCTTTCTTT. Translating gives CASSYPGGFEAFF.

This clone was observed once. The rearrangement uses TRBV4-1 and TRBJ2-1; the match to TRBD2 covers 9 bases. CDR3 length: 17 residues. V gave up 3 bases and J gave up 7 bases; unmatched junction bases: 13. Germline V gene sequence: CDR1 MGHRA, CDR2 YSYEKL. The CDR3 loop reads CASSQSGPGLAMNEQFF. The DNA for the CDR3 is TGCGCCAGCAGCCAGAGTGGACCGGGACTAGCTATGAATGAGCAGTTCTTC.

The rearrangement links TRBV6-5 to TRBJ1-1; D gene unclear. The germline V and J ends were trimmed by 4 bases and 2 bases, with 8 bases remaining between them. Germline CDR1 and CDR2: MNHEY and SVGAGI. This CDR3 contains 13 residues. CDR3: CASSLALNTEAFF. The CDR3 region has the DNA TGTGCCAGCAGTTTGGCACTAAACACTGAAGCTTTCTTT.

This clone was observed once. V gene TRBV5-1 combines with J gene TRBJ1-2; D is ambiguous. This CDR3 has 14 amino acids. V lost 7 bases, J lost 7 bases, and 20 bases lay in between. The germline CDR1 and CDR2 sequences are SGHRS and YFSETQ. In nucleotides, the CDR3 is TGCGCCAGCTCGCTGCCGTTGGAGGTGCCTGGCTACACCTTC. This gives the protein CASSLPLEVPGYTF.

This chain joins TRBV4-2 and TRBJ2-3; TRBD2 agrees at 9 bases. The V and J ends lost 4 bases and 5 bases, in that order; junction bases with no gene match: 10. The length of the CDR3 is 16 residues. Germline assignment: CDR1 LGHNA and CDR2 YNFKEQ. Here the CDR3 reads CASSRMHAGGEDTQYF. The CDR3 DNA reads TGTGCCAGCAGCCGGATGCATGCGGGAGGGGAAGATACGCAGTATTTT.

The CDR3 nucleotides read TGTGCCAGCAGCCTTCCTGGACAGGGTGGCGATGGCTACACCTTC. It encodes CASSLPGQGGDGYTF. This chain joins TRBV3-1 (or the pseudogene TRBV3-2) and TRBJ1-2; 8 positions match TRBD1. Trimming removed 4 bases from V and 6 bases from J; junction bases left unmatched: 10. Germline V gene sequence: CDR1 LGHDT, CDR2 YNNKEL (reference sequence). The CDR3 consists of 15 residues.

This clone was found a few times. This chain links TRBV6-6 with TRBJ1-4, with D unclear. The V end was cut by 5 bases, the J end by 4 bases, with 11 bases between. The CDR3 totals 14 residues. The V gene's germline CDR1 is MNHNY and CDR2 SVGAGI (reference sequence). Here the CDR3 DNA reads TGTGCCAGCAGTACCGGGGTCTATAATGAAAAACTGTTTTTT. It translates to CASSTGVYNEKLFF.

This rearrangement joins TRBV5-3 to TRBJ1-5, with 10 nucleotides matching TRBD1. TRBV5-3 is placed among ORFs of uncertain function. V lost 2 bases, J lost 0 bases, and 2 bases stayed unmatched. This CDR3 contains 16 residues. CDR3 coding DNA: TGTGCCAGAAGCTTCAGACAGGGGGCTAGCAATCAGCCCCAGCATTTT. Translating it yields CARSFRQGASNQPQHF.

V gene TRBV5-4 combines with J gene TRBJ1-2; 10 positions agree with TRBD1. The germline gives CDR1 SGHNT, CDR2 YYREEE (reference sequence). CDR3 length: 16 amino acids. V trimming: 4 bases; J trimming: 2 bases; junction bases outside the gene matches: 8. The DNA for the CDR3 is TGTGCCAGCAGCCCCGCGAGACAGGGGGCAAACTATGGCTACACCTTC. Protein: CASSPARQGANYGYTF.

The chain joins TRBV5-1 to TRBJ1-2; 7 positions agree with TRBD1. J lost 8 bases, V lost 0 bases, and 4 bases had no gene match. The CDR3 runs to 13 residues. The V gene's germline CDR1 is SGHRS and CDR2 YFSETQ. The CDR3 loop is CASSLEGARGYTF. CDR3 DNA: TGCGCCAGCAGCTTGGAGGGGGCGCGGGGCTACACCTTC.

This chain links TRBV7-3 with TRBJ2-2, with TRBD2 identical over 8 bases. CDR3 length equals 15 residues. The germline V gene has CDR1 SGHTA and CDR2 FQGTGA. J lost 4 bases, V lost 5 bases, and 6 bases had no gene match. The CDR3 coding sequence is TGTGCCAGCAGCGCGGGCGGGGGGCGCACCGGGGAGCTGTTTTTT. This sequence encodes CASSAGGGRTGELFF.

The CDR3 here is CASSSKGTGRNSPLHF. The CDR3 DNA follows: TGTGCCAGCAGCTCAAAAGGGACAGGGCGAAATTCACCCCTCCACTTT. The chain couples TRBV13 to TRBJ1-6; 9 positions match TRBD1. V lost 4 bases, J lost 7 bases, and 8 bases stayed unmatched. The CDR3 is made up of 16 amino acids. Per germline, CDR1 PRHDT and CDR2 FYEKMQ (reference sequence).

Of note for this clone: Distinct nucleotide sequences in the sample also encode this CDR3. This CDR3 reads CASSLQETQYF. The CDR3 DNA is TGCGCCAGCAGCCTTCAAGAGACCCAGTACTTC. The V and J genes are TRBV5-1 and TRBJ2-5; D not certain. This CDR3 comprises 11 residues. Trimming removed 4 bases at V and 2 bases at J, with 3 bases between. CDR1 is SGHRS, CDR2 YFSETQ, per germline.

The chain joins TRBV7-9 to TRBJ2-7; perhaps TRBD2 as D (5 bases). Trimming left V 0 bases short and J 4 bases short, with 13 bases between. CDR3 length equals 15 residues. Germline loops: CDR1 SEHNR, CDR2 FQNEAQ (reference sequence). Here the CDR3 DNA reads TGTGCCAGCAGCTTAGCGGCGGGTAATCTATACGAGCAGTACTTC. It is translated as CASSLAAGNLYEQYF. Full variable domain (remainder filled in from reference TRBV7-9 and TRBJ2-7): DTGVSQNPRHKITKRGQNVTFRCDPISEHNRLYWYRQTLGQGPEFLTYFQNEAQLEKSRLLSDRFSAERPKGSFSTLEIQRTEQGDSAMYLCASSLAAGNLYEQYFGPGTRLTVT.

This chain joins TRBV14 and TRBJ2-7; D is undetermined. Trimming stripped 0 bases from V and 3 bases from J, with 12 bases between. The CDR3 has 15 residues. Per the germline V gene, CDR1 is SGHDN and CDR2 is FVKESK. CDR3 region: CASSQDLSRIYEQYF. In DNA, the CDR3 is TGTGCCAGCAGCCAAGATCTCAGCAGGATCTACGAGCAGTACTTC.

This clone came up a few times. V and J are TRBV5-1 and TRBJ2-1; the D gene is possibly TRBD2 (5 bases). Germline V gene sequence: CDR1 SGHRS, CDR2 YFSETQ. The CDR3 runs to 15 residues. V was trimmed by 0 bases and J by 5 bases, leaving 12 bases between them. CDR3 nucleotides: TGCGCCAGCAGCTTGGTTCCCGGGGAGCACAATGAGCAGTTCTTC. It specifies CASSLVPGEHNEQFF.

This clone is a singleton in its sample. The genes are TRBV14 and TRBJ2-1; TRBD1 is a possible D gene (6 bases). The V end lost 5 bases, the J end lost 2 bases, and 10 bases lay between the germline ends. Germline V CDR1 and CDR2: SGHDN, FVKESK. The CDR3 has 14 amino acids. The CDR3 bases are TGTGCCAGCAGCGCTAGACAGGCCTACAATGAGCAGTTCTTC. Translating it yields CASSARQAYNEQFF.

V gene TRBV25-1 combines with J gene TRBJ2-7, with D possibly TRBD1 on 6 matching bases. V dropped 3 bases and J dropped 2 bases, with 11 bases sitting between them. This CDR3 is built from 14 residues. Germline V gene sequence: CDR1 MGHDK, CDR2 SYGVNS. In DNA form, the CDR3 reads TGTGCCAGCAGTGACCAGACAGGAGCCTACGAGCAGTACTTC. Amino acid sequence: CASSDQTGAYEQYF.